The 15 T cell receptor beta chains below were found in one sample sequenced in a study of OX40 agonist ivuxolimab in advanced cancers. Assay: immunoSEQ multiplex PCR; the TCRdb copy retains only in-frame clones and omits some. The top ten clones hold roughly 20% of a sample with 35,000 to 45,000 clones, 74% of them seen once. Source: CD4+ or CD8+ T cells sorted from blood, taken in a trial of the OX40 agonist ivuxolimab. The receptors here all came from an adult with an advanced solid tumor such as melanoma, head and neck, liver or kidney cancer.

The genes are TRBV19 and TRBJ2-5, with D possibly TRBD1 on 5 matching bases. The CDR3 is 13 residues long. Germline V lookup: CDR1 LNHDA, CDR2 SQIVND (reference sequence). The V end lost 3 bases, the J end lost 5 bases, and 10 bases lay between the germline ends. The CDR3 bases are TGTGCCAGTAGTATCAGGGTTGGGGAGACCCAGTACTTC. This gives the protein CASSIRVGETQYF.

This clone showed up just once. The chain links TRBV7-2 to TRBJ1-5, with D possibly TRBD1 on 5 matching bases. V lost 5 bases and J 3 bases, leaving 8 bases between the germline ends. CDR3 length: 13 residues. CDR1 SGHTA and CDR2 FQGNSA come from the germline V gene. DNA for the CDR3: TGTGCCAGCAGCCAGGGACTCAATCAGCCCCAGCATTTT. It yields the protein CASSQGLNQPQHF.

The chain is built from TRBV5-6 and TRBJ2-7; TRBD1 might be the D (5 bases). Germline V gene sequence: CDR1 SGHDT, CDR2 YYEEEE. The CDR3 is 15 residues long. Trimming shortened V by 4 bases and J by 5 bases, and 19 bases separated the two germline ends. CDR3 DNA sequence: TGTGCCAGCAGCCCCCTGGACAAGGATGACGACGAGCAGTACTTC. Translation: CASSPLDKDDDEQYF.

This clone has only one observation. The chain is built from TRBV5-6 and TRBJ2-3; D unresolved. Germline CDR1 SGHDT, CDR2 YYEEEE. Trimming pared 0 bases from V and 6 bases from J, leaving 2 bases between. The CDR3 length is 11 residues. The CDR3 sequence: CASSLDDTQYF. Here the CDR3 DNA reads TGTGCCAGCAGCTTGGACGATACGCAGTATTTT.

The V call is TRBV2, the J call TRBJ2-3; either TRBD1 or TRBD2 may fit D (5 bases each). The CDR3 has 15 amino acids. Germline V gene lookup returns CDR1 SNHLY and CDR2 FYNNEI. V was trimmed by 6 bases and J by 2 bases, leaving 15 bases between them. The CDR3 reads CASRIRDQNTDTQYF. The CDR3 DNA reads TGTGCCAGCAGAATCCGGGACCAAAACACAGATACGCAGTATTTT.

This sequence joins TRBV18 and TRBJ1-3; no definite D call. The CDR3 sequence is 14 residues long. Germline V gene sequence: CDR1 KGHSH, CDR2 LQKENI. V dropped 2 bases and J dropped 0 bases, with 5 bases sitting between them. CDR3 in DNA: TGTGCCAGCTCACCAGGCGGCTCTGGAAACACCATATATTTT. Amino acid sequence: CASSPGGSGNTIYF.

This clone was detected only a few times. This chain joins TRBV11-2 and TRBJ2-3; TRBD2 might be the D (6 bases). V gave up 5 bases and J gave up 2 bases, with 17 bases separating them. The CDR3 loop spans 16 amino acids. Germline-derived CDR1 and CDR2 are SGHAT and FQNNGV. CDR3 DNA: TGTGCCAGCAGCCCCGTCGGTGCGGGACTCACAGATACGCAGTATTTT. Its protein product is CASSPVGAGLTDTQYF.

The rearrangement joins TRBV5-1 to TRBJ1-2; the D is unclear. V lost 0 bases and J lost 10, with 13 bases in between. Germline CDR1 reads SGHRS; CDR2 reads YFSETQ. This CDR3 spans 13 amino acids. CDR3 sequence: CASSLATGKFYTF. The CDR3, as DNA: TGCGCCAGCAGCTTGGCCACGGGGAAATTCTACACCTTC.

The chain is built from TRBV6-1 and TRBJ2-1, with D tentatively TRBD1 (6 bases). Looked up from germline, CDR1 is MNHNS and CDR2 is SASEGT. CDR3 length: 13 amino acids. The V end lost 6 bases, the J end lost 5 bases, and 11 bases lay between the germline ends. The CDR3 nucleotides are TGTGCCAGCAGCCCAGGGGCTGACAATGAGCAGTTCTTC. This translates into CASSPGADNEQFF.

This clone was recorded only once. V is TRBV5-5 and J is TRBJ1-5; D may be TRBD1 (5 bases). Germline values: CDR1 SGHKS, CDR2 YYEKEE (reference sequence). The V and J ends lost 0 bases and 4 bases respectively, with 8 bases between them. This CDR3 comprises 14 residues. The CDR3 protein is CASSLGDRNQPQHF. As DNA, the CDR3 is TGTGCCAGCAGCTTGGGTGACAGAAATCAGCCCCAGCATTTT.

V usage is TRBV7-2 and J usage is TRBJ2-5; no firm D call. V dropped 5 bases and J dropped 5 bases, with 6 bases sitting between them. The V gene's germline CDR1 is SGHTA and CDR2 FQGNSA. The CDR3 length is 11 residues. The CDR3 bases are TGTGCCAGCAGCCCCAGCGAGACCCAGTACTTC. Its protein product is CASSPSETQYF.

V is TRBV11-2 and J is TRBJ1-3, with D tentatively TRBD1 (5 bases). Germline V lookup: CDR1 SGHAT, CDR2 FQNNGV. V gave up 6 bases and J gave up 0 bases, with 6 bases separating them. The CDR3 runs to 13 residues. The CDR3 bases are TGTGCCAGCAGTACAGGCTCTGGAAACACCATATATTTT. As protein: CASSTGSGNTIYF.

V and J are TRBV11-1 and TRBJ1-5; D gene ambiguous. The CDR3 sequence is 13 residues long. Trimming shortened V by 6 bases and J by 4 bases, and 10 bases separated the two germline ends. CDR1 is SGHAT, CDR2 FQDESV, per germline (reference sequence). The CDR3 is CASSYSGNQPQHF. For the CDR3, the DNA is TGTGCCAGCAGTTACTCGGGGAATCAGCCCCAGCATTTT.

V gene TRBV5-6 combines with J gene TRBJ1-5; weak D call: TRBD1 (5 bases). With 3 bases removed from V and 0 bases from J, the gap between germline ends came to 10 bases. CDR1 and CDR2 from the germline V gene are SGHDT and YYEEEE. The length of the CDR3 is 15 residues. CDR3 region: CASSYQGFSNQPQHF. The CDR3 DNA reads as TGTGCCAGCAGCTACCAGGGATTTAGCAATCAGCCCCAGCATTTT.

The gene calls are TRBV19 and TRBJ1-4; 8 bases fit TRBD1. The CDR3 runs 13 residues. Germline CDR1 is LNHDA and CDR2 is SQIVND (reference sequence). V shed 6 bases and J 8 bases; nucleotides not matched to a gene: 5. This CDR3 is CASRDRDQEKLFF. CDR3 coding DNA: TGTGCCAGTAGGGACAGGGATCAGGAAAAACTGTTTTTT.